One and the same sample provided the 20 T cell receptor beta chains below, sequenced in a study of cytomegalovirus exposure and HLA in healthy donors. The PCR ran on 60 Vbeta and 13 Jbeta primers. Clones were read by immunoSEQ multiplex PCR, and TCRdb kept only the in-frame ones, dropping some. The data contain 200,000 or so clones, 75% to 85% of them singletons. Sequenced material: PBMCs. The receptors stem from a woman between 50 and 59 years old in good health and CMV-seropositive.

V usage is TRBV15 and J usage is TRBJ2-7; TRBD1 is a possible D gene (6 bases). The CDR3 length is 14 residues. V was pared by 4 bases and J by 1 base, with 11 bases between. Germline CDR1 reads LNHNV; CDR2 reads YYDKDF (reference sequence). Here the CDR3 DNA reads TGTGCCACCAGCATAGGGGGAATATCCTACGAGCAGTACTTC. Translation: CATSIGGISYEQYF.

The gene calls are TRBV18 and TRBJ2-1; D remains ambiguous. Germline values: CDR1 KGHSH, CDR2 LQKENI. Trimming removed 4 bases from V and 6 bases from J, with 19 bases in between. This CDR3 spans 16 amino acids. The CDR3 loop is CASSLYSPTRSNEQFF. CDR3 nucleotides: TGTGCCAGCTCACTTTACAGCCCAACTCGTTCCAATGAGCAGTTCTTC. Using reference TRBV18 and TRBJ2-1 for the parts outside the CDR3, the full variable domain is NAGVMQNPRHLVRRRGQEARLRCSPMKGHSHVYWYRQLPEEGLKFMVYLQKENIIDESGMPKERFSAEFPKEGPSILRIQQVVRGDSAAYFCASSLYSPTRSNEQFFGPGTRLTVL.

The J gene is TRBJ2-1, the V gene TRBV7-2, with D tentatively TRBD2 (6 bases). CDR1 is SGHTA, CDR2 FQGNSA, per germline. V dropped 3 bases and J dropped 4 bases, with 16 bases sitting between them. The CDR3 consists of 16 residues. DNA for the CDR3: TGTGCCAGCAGCTTTCGAGCAGGGACTTTTTACAATGAGCAGTTCTTC. Encoded protein: CASSFRAGTFYNEQFF. The whole variable domain, filled in from reference TRBV7-2 and TRBJ2-1, reads GAGVSQSPSNKVTEKGKDVELRCDPISGHTALYWYRQSLGQGLEFLIYFQGNSAPDKSGLPSDRFSAERTGGSVSTLTIQRTQQEDSAVYLCASSFRAGTFYNEQFFGPGTRLTVL.

The genes are TRBV18 and TRBJ2-1; D is perhaps TRBD2 (6 bases). The CDR3 runs to 15 residues. The V gene's germline CDR1 is KGHSH and CDR2 LQKENI. The V end was cut by 4 bases, the J end by 0 bases, with 10 bases between. CDR3 in amino acids: CASSRAGLSYNEQFF. DNA of the CDR3: TGTGCCAGCTCACGGGCGGGGCTCTCCTACAATGAGCAGTTCTTC.

This sequence joins TRBV15 and TRBJ2-7; 9 bases match TRBD1. V shed 3 bases and J 0 bases; nucleotides not matched to a gene: 3. The germline gives CDR1 LNHNV, CDR2 YYDKDF (reference sequence). This CDR3 spans 15 amino acids. The CDR3 DNA sequence: TGTGCCACCAGCAGCCAGACAGGGGGCTCCTACGAGCAGTACTTC. As protein: CATSSQTGGSYEQYF.

This chain connects TRBV10-3 to TRBJ1-5, with 7 bases fitting TRBD1. The junction had 5 bases not matched to a gene; V was cut back by 6 bases and J by 3 bases. This CDR3 spans 14 amino acids. From germline, CDR1 is ENHRY and CDR2 SYGVKD. CDR3: CAIRGDSINQPQHF. DNA of the CDR3: TGTGCCATCAGGGGGGACAGCATCAATCAGCCCCAGCATTTT.

The rearrangement links TRBV7-9 to TRBJ2-3; a weak D match, TRBD2 (6 bases). CDR1 and CDR2 (germline): SEHNR, FQNEAQ (reference sequence). Deletions cut 5 bases from V and 0 bases from J, with 24 bases between. There are 19 residues in the CDR3. CDR3 nucleotides: TGTGCCAGCAGCACCCACCCGGAGGGATCTTCCCCTAGCACAGATACGCAGTATTTT. This encodes CASSTHPEGSSPSTDTQYF. The full variable domain, completed using reference TRBV7-9 and TRBJ2-3, is DTGVSQNPRHKITKRGQNVTFRCDPISEHNRLYWYRQTLGQGPEFLTYFQNEAQLEKSRLLSDRFSAERPKGSFSTLEIQRTEQGDSAMYLCASSTHPEGSSPSTDTQYFGPGTRLTVL.

V usage is TRBV7-2 and J usage is TRBJ2-5; tentatively, D is TRBD2 (6 bases). The length of the CDR3 is 16 residues. Germline values: CDR1 SGHTA, CDR2 FQGNSA. With 1 base removed from V and 0 bases from J, the gap between germline ends came to 12 bases. The CDR3 here is CASSLVAGPHQETQYF. The CDR3 bases are TGTGCCAGCAGCTTAGTTGCGGGACCACACCAAGAGACCCAGTACTTC.

This rearrangement joins TRBV2 to TRBJ2-3, with 7 bases aligning to TRBD2. The CDR3 totals 14 residues. Germline-derived CDR1 and CDR2 are SNHLY and FYNNEI. Trimming at V came to 6 bases and at J to 0 bases, leaving 3 bases not matched to a gene. As DNA, the CDR3 is TGTGCCAGCAGAGCGGGGAAGAGCACAGATACGCAGTATTTT. This translates into CASRAGKSTDTQYF.

V gene TRBV28 combines with J gene TRBJ2-7; D is possibly TRBD1 (5 bases). Looked up from germline, CDR1 is MDHEN and CDR2 is SYDVKM. This CDR3 is built from 12 residues. V was cut by 7 bases and J by 3 bases, with 10 bases left in between. Here the CDR3 reads CASMDTDYEQYF. The CDR3 region has the DNA TGTGCCAGCATGGACACGGACTACGAGCAGTACTTC.

The V gene is TRBV6-4, the J gene TRBJ2-3, with 10 bases aligning to TRBD2. Germline V gene data show CDR1 as MRHNA and CDR2 as SNTAGT. This CDR3 has 15 amino acids. With 2 bases clipped from V and 7 bases from J, the junction kept 6 bases outside the gene matches. Here the CDR3 reads CASSDGASGGNTQYF. CDR3 bases: TGTGCCAGCAGTGACGGGGCTAGCGGGGGTAATACGCAGTATTTT.

About this clone itself: One end of the junction varies from germline; a read error may be responsible. The DNA for the CDR3 is TGTGCCAGCAGTGTGCAGGGGGCTTCGGCCAAAAACAGTCAGTACTTC. It encodes CASSVQGASAKNSQYF. The chain employs TRBV7-9 and TRBJ2-4; 8 nucleotides match TRBD1. The CDR3 contains 16 residues. In germline, CDR1 is SEHNR, CDR2 FQNEAQ (reference sequence).

The chain couples TRBV13 to TRBJ1-6; the match to TRBD1 covers 9 bases. Losses at the gene ends were 5 bases for V and 7 bases for J; bases not matched to a gene: 9. There are 16 residues in the CDR3. Germline V gene data show CDR1 as PRHDT and CDR2 as FYEKMQ (reference sequence). In nucleotides, the CDR3 is TGTGCCAGCAGCCCTGTGACAGGGGGAGGGAATTCACCCCTCCACTTT. As protein: CASSPVTGGGNSPLHF.

This rearrangement joins TRBV11-2 to TRBJ1-2, with 7 bases lining up with TRBD1. CDR1 and CDR2 (germline): SGHAT, FQNNGV. V was pared by 1 base and J by 8 bases, with 10 bases of the junction left unmatched. CDR3 length: 15 residues. The DNA of the CDR3 is TGTGCCAGCAGCTTAGGGGCAGGGGGGAATAACGGCTACACCTTC. Translating gives CASSLGAGGNNGYTF.

The chain employs TRBV2 and TRBJ2-3, with D possibly TRBD2 on 5 matching bases. V was clipped by 11 bases and J by 2 bases, with 17 bases between them. Germline loops: CDR1 SNHLY, CDR2 FYNNEI. The CDR3 is 14 residues long. CDR3 residues: CAGAKSADTDTQYF. In nucleotides, the CDR3 is TGTGCCGGCGCCAAGTCAGCGGACACAGATACGCAGTATTTT.

The sample holds a few counts of this clone. The rearrangement uses TRBV29-1 and TRBJ1-1; D gene uncertain. CDR1 is SQVTM, CDR2 ANQGSEA, per germline. Trimming removed 3 bases from V and 5 bases from J, with 10 bases in between. This CDR3 contains 12 residues. In DNA, the CDR3 is TGCAGCGTTGAGGGTGCGGGGACTGAAGCTTTCTTT. This translates into CSVEGAGTEAFF. Drawing the rest from reference TRBV29-1 and TRBJ1-1, the complete variable domain is SAVISQKPSRDICQRGTSLTIQCQVDSQVTMMFWYRQQPGQSLTLIATANQGSEATYESGFVIDKFPISRPNLTFSTLTVSNMSPEDSSIYLCSVEGAGTEAFFGQGTRLTVV.

The chain uses TRBV6-5 and TRBJ2-5, with 7 bases identical to TRBD1. The CDR3 sequence is 15 residues long. The junction had 5 bases not matched to a gene; V was cut back by 2 bases and J by 2 bases. CDR1 and CDR2 (germline): MNHEY, SVGAGI. CDR3 in amino acids: CASSYLTRGQETQYF. For the CDR3, the DNA is TGTGCCAGCAGTTACCTCACCAGGGGGCAAGAGACCCAGTACTTC.

Only a few counts were recorded for this clone. The V call is TRBV18, the J call TRBJ1-4; D is possibly TRBD1 (6 bases). In germline, CDR1 is KGHSH, CDR2 LQKENI. This CDR3 contains 15 residues. V lost 3 bases and J 6 bases, leaving 14 bases between the germline ends. CDR3 bases: TGTGCCAGCTCACCGATCGCGGGGGCGGATGAAAAACTGTTTTTT. It yields the protein CASSPIAGADEKLFF. The full variable domain, in which reference TRBV18 and TRBJ1-4 provide the parts outside the CDR3, is NAGVMQNPRHLVRRRGQEARLRCSPMKGHSHVYWYRQLPEEGLKFMVYLQKENIIDESGMPKERFSAEFPKEGPSILRIQQVVRGDSAAYFCASSPIAGADEKLFFGSGTQLSVL.

Note on this clone: Other DNA variants within this sample encode the same CDR3. The gene calls are TRBV18 and TRBJ1-5, with no clear D. Per the germline V gene, CDR1 is KGHSH and CDR2 is LQKENI. The CDR3 contains 13 residues. V was clipped by 3 bases and J by 4 bases, with 7 bases between them. DNA for the CDR3: TGTGCCAGCTCACCCTCCGGGAATCAGCCCCAGCATTTT. Protein sequence: CASSPSGNQPQHF.

This clone has only one observation. The CDR3 sequence: CASSPRLAGSTDTQYF. As DNA, the CDR3 is TGTGCCAGCAGTCCCCGACTAGCGGGAAGCACAGATACGCAGTATTTT. The chain is built from TRBV28 and TRBJ2-3, with 11 bases identical to TRBD2. The CDR3 loop spans 16 amino acids. CDR1 is MDHEN and CDR2 is SYDVKM in the germline V gene. The V gene end was trimmed by 5 bases and the J gene end by 0 bases; junction bases not matched to a gene: 4. Looking up the rest from reference TRBV28 and TRBJ2-3 gives the full variable domain: DVKVTQSSRYLVKRTGEKVFLECVQDMDHENMFWYRQDPGLGLRLIYFSYDVKMKEKGDIPEGYSVSREKKERFSLILESASTNQTSMYLCASSPRLAGSTDTQYFGPGTRLTVL.